Shown below are 6 T cell receptor beta chains from a single sample sequenced in a study of brain T cells in children with intractable seizures. Method: immunoSEQ multiplex PCR; TCRdb's copy keeps in-frame clones and lacks some. Among a few hundred thousand clones listed, roughly 93% were seen once. Noted time point: blood from clinic visit 5 months post-surgery; TSC patient then seizure free. Source: peripheral blood, taken about 5 months after surgery. These receptors came from a boy younger than two with tuberous sclerosis and intractable seizures.

The gene calls are TRBV6-1 and TRBJ2-5; 10 bases map to TRBD2. With 2 bases clipped from V and 1 base from J, the junction kept 7 bases outside the gene matches. The V gene's germline CDR1 is MNHNS and CDR2 SASEGT. The CDR3 contains 17 residues. The CDR3, as DNA: TGTGCCAGCAGTGAACAACAGGGGACTAGCGTCCAAGAGACCCAGTACTTC. It translates to CASSEQQGTSVQETQYF.

The J gene is TRBJ2-7, the V gene TRBV7-6; D is perhaps TRBD2 (5 bases). From germline, CDR1 is SGHVS and CDR2 FNYEAQ. The CDR3 covers 14 residues. V lost 0 bases, J lost 3 bases, and 9 bases lay in between. The CDR3 nucleotides are TGTGCCAGCAGCTTAGCGGGTGGGAGCTACGAGCAGTACTTC. Translated, it gives CASSLAGGSYEQYF. Filled out from reference TRBV7-6 and TRBJ2-7, the complete variable domain reads GAGVSQSPRYKVTKRGQDVALRCDPISGHVSLYWYRQALGQGPEFLTYFNYEAQQDKSGLPNDRFSAERPEGSISTLTIQRTEQRDSAMYRCASSLAGGSYEQYFGPGTRLTVT.

V is TRBV5-1 and J is TRBJ1-2; tentative D call: TRBD1 (6 bases). Germline CDR1 and CDR2: SGHRS and YFSETQ. The germline V and J ends were trimmed by 7 bases and 8 bases, with 15 bases remaining between them. The CDR3 sequence is 12 residues long. CDR3 residues: CASSLGGHGYTF. The CDR3 DNA follows: TGCGCCAGCTCCCTCGGGGGGCACGGCTACACCTTC.

The J gene is TRBJ2-3, the V gene TRBV20-1, with D uncertain. Trimming shortened V by 6 bases and J by 5 bases, and 9 bases separated the two germline ends. This CDR3 is built from 11 residues. CDR1 DFQATT and CDR2 SNEGSKA come from the germline V gene (reference sequence). The CDR3 coding sequence is TGCAGTGCCATAACCGTAGATACGCAGTATTTT. It encodes CSAITVDTQYF.

This chain links TRBV9 with TRBJ1-1, with 7 bases that match TRBD1. Germline trimming cut 3 bases from V and 11 bases from J; bases unmatched to any gene: 10. The CDR3 has 13 residues. The germline CDR1 and CDR2 sequences are SGDLS and YYNGEE. In DNA form, the CDR3 reads TGTGCCAGCAGCGGAGTGGTAGGGACAGATGCTTTCTTT. Its translation is CASSGVVGTDAFF.

The V gene is TRBV19, the J gene TRBJ2-3; 10 bases map to TRBD2. Germline V gene data show CDR1 as LNHDA and CDR2 as SQIVND (reference sequence). V lost 7 bases and J lost 0; bases outside the gene matches: 4. The length of the CDR3 is 15 residues. The CDR3 here is CASTPSGSSTDTQYF. The CDR3 bases are TGTGCCAGTACGCCTAGCGGGAGTAGCACAGATACGCAGTATTTT.